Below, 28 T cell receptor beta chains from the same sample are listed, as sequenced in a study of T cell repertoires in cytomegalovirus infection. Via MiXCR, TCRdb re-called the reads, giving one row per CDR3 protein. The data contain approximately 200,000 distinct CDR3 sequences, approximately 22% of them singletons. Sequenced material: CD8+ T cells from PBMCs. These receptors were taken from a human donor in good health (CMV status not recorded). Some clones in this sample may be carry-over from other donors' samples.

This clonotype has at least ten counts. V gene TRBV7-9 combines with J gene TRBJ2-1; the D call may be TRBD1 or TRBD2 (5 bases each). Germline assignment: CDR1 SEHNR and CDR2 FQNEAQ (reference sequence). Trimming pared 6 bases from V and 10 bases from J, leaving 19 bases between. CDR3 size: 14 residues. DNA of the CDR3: TGTGCCAGCAGACCGGGACGCAGCCTAGGCGAGCAGTTCTTC. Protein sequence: CASRPGRSLGEQFF. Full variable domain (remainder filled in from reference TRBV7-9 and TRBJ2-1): DTGVSQNPRHKITKRGQNVTFRCDPISEHNRLYWYRQTLGQGPEFLTYFQNEAQLEKSRLLSDRFSAERPKGSFSTLEIQRTEQGDSAMYLCASRPGRSLGEQFFGPGTRLTVL.

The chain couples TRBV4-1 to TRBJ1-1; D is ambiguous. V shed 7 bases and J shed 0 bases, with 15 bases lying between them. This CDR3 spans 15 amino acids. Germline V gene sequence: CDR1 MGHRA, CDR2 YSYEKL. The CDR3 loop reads CASMFVPDLNTEAFF. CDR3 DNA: TGCGCCAGCATGTTTGTCCCAGACCTGAACACTGAAGCTTTCTTT.

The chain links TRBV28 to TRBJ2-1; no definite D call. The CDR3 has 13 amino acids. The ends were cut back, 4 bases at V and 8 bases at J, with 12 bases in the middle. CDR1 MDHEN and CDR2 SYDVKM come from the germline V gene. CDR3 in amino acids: CASSYSETYEQFF. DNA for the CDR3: TGTGCCAGCAGTTACTCCGAGACATATGAGCAGTTCTTC.

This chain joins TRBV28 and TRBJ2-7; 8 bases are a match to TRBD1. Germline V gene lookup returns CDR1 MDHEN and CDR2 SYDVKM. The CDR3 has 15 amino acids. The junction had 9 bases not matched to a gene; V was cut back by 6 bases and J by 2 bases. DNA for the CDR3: TGTGCCAGCAGCGGGCTCCAGGGGGCCCCCTACGAGCAGTACTTC. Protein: CASSGLQGAPYEQYF.

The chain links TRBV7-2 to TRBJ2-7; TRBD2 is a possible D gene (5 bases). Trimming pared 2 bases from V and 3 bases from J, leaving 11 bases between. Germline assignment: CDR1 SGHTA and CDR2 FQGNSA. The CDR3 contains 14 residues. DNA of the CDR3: TGTGCCAGCAGCTTATTGGGCAGCGGCTACGAGCAGTACTTC. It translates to CASSLLGSGYEQYF.

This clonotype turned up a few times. CDR3 nucleotides: TGTGCCAGCAGCGAGCGGGGGGTTGGCACAGATACGCAGTATTTT. It is translated as CASSERGVGTDTQYF. V usage is TRBV12-3 or TRBV12-4 and J usage is TRBJ2-3, with 9 nucleotides matching TRBD2. Germline trimming cut 6 bases from V and 1 base from J; bases unmatched to any gene: 5. This CDR3 contains 15 residues.

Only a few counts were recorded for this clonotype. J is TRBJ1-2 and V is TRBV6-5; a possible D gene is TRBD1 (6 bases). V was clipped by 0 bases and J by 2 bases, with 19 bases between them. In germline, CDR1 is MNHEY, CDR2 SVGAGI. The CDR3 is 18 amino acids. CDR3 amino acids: CASSYSSKQGMFNYGYTF. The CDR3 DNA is TGTGCCAGCAGTTACTCCTCGAAACAGGGCATGTTCAACTATGGCTACACCTTC.

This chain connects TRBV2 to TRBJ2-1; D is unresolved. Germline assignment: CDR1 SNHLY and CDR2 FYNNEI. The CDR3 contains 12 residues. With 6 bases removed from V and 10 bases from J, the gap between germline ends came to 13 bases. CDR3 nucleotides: TGTGCCAGCAGGCCCCGGAGAGTAGAGCAGTTCTTC. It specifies CASRPRRVEQFF.

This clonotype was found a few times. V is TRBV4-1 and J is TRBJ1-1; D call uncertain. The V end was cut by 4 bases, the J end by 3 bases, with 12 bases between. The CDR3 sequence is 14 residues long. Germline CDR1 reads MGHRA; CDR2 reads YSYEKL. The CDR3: CASSRSVSDTEAFF. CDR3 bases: TGCGCCAGCAGCCGAAGCGTTAGCGACACTGAAGCTTTCTTT.

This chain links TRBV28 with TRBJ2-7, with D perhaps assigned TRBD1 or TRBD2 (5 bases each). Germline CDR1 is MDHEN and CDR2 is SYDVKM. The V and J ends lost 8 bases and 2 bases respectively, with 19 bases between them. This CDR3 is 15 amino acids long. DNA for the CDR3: TGTGCCAGCCACCCGCCCGGGACCGCCACCTACGAGCAGTACTTC. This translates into CASHPPGTATYEQYF.

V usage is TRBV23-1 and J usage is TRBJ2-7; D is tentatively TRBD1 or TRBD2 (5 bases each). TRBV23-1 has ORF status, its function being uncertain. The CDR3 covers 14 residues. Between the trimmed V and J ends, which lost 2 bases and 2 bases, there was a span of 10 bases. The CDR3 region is CASSQEGLPYEQYF. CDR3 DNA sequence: TGCGCCAGCAGTCAAGAGGGGCTTCCCTACGAGCAGTACTTC.

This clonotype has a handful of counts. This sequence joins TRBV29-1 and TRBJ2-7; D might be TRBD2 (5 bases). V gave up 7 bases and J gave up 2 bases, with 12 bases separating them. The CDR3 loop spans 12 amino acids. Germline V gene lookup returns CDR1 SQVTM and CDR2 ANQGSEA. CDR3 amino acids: CSGQDFTYEQYF. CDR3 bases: TGCAGCGGGCAGGACTTCACCTACGAGCAGTACTTC.

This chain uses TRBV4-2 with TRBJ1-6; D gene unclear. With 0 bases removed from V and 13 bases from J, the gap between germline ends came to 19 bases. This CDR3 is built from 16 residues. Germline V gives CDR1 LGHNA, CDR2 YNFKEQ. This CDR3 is CASSQDFESGLSPLHF. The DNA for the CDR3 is TGTGCCAGCAGCCAAGATTTTGAATCGGGCTTGTCGCCCCTCCACTTT.

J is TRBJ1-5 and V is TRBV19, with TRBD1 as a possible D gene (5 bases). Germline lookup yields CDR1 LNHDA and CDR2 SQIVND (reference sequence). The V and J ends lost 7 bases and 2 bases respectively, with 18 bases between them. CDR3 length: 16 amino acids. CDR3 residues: CASTPYGGEGNQPQHF. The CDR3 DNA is TGTGCCAGTACCCCTTATGGGGGAGAAGGCAATCAGCCCCAGCATTTT.

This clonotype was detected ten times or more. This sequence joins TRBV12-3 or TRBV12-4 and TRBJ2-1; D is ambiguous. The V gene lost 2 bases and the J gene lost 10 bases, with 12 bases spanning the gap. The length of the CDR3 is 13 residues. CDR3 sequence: CASSLRGQPEQFF. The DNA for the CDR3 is TGTGCCAGCAGTTTAAGAGGCCAGCCCGAGCAGTTCTTC.

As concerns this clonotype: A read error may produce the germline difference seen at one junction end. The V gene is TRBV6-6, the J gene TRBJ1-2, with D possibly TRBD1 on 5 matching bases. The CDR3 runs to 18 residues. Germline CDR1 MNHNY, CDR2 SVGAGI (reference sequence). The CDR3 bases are TGTGCCAGCAGCCCGCCCGGGGACCCAACCCCCTATGACTATTGCTACACCTTC. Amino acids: CASSPPGDPTPYDYCYTF.

For the CDR3, the DNA is TGTGCCAGCAGTCCGCAGGGGAGGTCCTACAATGAGCAGTTCTTC. Its protein product is CASSPQGRSYNEQFF. V and J are TRBV28 and TRBJ2-1; either TRBD1 or TRBD2 may supply D (6 bases each). The germline gives CDR1 MDHEN, CDR2 SYDVKM. The V end lost 5 bases, the J end lost 1 base, and 12 bases lay between the germline ends. CDR3 length: 15 residues.

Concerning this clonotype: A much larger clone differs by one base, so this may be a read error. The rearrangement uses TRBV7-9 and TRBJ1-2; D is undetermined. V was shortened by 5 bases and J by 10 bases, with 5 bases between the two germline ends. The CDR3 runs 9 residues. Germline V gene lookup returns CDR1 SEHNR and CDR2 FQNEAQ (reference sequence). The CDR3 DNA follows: TGTGCCAGCAGCACGGACTACACCTTC. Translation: CASSTDYTF.

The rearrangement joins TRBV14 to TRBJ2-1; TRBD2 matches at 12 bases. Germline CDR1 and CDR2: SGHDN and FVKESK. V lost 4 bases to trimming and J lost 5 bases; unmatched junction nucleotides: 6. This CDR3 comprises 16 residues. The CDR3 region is CASSLTSGGPNNEQFF. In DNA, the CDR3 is TGTGCCAGCAGCCTCACTAGCGGGGGGCCAAACAATGAGCAGTTCTTC. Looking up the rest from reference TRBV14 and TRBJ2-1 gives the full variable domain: EAGVTQFPSHSVIEKGQTVTLRCDPISGHDNLYWYRRVMGKEIKFLLHFVKESKQDESGMPNNRFLAERTGGTYSTLKVQPAELEDSGVYFCASSLTSGGPNNEQFFGPGTRLTVL.

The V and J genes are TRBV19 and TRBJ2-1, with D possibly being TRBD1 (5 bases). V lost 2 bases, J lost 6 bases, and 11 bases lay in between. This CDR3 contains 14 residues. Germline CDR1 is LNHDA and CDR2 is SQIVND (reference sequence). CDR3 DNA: TGTGCCAGTAGTATACAGGGATGGGGCAATGAGCAGTTCTTC. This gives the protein CASSIQGWGNEQFF.

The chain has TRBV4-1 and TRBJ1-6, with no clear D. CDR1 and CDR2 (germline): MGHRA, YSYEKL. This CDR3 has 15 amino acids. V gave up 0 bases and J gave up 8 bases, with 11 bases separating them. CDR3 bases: TGCGCCAGCAGCCAAGATGGGTTGGGCTATTCACCCCTCCACTTT. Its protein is CASSQDGLGYSPLHF.

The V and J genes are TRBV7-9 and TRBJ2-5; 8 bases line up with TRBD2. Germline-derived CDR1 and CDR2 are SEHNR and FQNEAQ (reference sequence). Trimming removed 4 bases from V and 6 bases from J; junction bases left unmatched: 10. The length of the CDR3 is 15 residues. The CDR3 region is CASSSPSGGWKTQYF. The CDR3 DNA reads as TGTGCCAGCAGCTCGCCTTCGGGGGGGTGGAAGACCCAGTACTTC.

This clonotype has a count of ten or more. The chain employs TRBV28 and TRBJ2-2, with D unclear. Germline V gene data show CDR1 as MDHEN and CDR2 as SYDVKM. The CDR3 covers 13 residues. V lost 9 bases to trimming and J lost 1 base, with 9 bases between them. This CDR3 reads CASASGNTGELFF. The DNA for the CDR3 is TGTGCCAGTGCCTCGGGGAACACCGGGGAGCTGTTTTTT.

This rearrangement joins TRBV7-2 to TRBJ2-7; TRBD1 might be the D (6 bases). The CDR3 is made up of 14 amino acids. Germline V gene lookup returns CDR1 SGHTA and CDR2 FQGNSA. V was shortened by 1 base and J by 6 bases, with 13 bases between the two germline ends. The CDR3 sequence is CASSLVSGAAEQYF. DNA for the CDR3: TGTGCCAGCAGCTTAGTTTCAGGGGCGGCCGAGCAGTACTTC.

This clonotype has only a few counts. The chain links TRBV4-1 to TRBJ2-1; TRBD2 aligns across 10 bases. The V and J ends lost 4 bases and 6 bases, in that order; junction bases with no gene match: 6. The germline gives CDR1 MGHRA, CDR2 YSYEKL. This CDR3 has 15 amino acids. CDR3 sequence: CASSPSGGSLNEQFF. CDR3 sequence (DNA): TGCGCCAGCAGCCCTAGCGGGGGCAGTCTCAATGAGCAGTTCTTC.

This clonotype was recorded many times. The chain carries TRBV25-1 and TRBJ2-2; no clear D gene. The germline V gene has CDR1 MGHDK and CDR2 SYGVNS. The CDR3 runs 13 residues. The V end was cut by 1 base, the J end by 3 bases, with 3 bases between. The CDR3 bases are TGTGCCAGCAGTGAATTTCACACCGGGGAGCTGTTTTTT. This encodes CASSEFHTGELFF.

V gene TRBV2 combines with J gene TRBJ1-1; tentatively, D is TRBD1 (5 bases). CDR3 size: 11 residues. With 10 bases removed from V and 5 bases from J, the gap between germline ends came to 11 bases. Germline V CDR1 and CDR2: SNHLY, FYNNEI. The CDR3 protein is CAIRRGTEAFF. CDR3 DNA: TGTGCCATCCGGCGGGGGACTGAAGCTTTCTTT.

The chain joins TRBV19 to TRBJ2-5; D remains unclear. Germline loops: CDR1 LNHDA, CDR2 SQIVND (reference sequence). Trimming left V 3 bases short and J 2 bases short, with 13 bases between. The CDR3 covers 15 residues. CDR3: CASSILGSVQETQYF. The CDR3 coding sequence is TGTGCCAGTAGTATTCTCGGATCCGTACAAGAGACCCAGTACTTC.